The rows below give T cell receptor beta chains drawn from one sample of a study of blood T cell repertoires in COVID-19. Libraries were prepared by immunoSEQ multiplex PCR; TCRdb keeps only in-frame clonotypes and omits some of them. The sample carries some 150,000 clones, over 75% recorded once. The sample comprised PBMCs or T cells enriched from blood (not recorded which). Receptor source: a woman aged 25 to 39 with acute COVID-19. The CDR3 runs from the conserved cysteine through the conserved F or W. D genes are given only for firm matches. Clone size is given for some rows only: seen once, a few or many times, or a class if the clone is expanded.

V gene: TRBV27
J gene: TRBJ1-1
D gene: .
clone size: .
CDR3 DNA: TGTGCCAGCAGTTTTCTCCCGGCCCAAAGCGGCACTGAAGCTTTCTTT
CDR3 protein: CASSFLPAQSGTEAFF

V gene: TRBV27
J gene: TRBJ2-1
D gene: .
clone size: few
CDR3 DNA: TGTGCCAGCAGGCTGGGCTACCCAGGCAATGAGCAGTTCTTC
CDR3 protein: CASRLGYPGNEQFF

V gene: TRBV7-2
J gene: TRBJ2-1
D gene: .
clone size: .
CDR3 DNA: TGTGCCAGCAGCCCCGCAGGGGTCTCCTACAATGAGCAGTTCTTC
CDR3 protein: CASSPAGVSYNEQFF

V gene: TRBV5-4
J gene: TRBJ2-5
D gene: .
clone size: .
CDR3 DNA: TGTGCCAGCGCTTTTAGTGGTGTCCAAGAGACCCAGTACTTC
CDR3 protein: CASAFSGVQETQYF

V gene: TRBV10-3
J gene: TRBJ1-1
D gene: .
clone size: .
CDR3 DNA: TGTGCCATCACTGTCGACAGGAACACTGAAGCTTTCTTT
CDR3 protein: CAITVDRNTEAFF

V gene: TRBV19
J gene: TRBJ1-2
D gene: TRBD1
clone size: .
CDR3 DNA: TGTGCCAGTAGCATACAGGGGGCGCGTGGCTACACCTTC
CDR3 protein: CASSIQGARGYTF

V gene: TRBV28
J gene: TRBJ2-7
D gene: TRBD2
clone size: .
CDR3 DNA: TGTGCCAGCAGTGATACTAGCGGCTCCTACGAGCAGTACTTC
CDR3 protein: CASSDTSGSYEQYF

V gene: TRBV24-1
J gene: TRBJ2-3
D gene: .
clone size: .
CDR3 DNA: TGTGCCACCAGTGACCTGGACAGCACCACAGATACGCAGTATTTT
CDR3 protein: CATSDLDSTTDTQYF

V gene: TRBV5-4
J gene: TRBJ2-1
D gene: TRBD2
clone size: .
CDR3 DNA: TGTGCCAGCAGCGCCCGGACTAGCGGGACCGATGAGCAGTTCTTC
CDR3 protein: CASSARTSGTDEQFF

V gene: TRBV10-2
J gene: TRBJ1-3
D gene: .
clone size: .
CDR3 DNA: TGCGCCAGCAGTCAGCTAGGCCTCGGAAACACCATATATTTT
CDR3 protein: CASSQLGLGNTIYF

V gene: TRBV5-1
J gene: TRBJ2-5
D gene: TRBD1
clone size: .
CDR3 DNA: TGCGCCAGCAGCCCGGACAGGGGGCAAGGAGAGACCCAGTACTTC
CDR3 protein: CASSPDRGQGETQYF

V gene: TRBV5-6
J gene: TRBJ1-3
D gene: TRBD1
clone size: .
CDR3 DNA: TGTGCCAGCAGCTTTTTCGGGACAGGCTCTGGAAACACCATATATTTT
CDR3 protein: CASSFFGTGSGNTIYF

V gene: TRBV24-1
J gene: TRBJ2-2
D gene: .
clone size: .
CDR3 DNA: TGTGCCACCAGTGATTTCTACAGGGACACCGGGGAGCTGTTTTTT
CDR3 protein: CATSDFYRDTGELFF

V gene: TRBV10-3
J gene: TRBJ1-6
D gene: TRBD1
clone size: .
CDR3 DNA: TGTGCCATCAGCCGGGACAGCCCGAAAACCGGATCACCCCTCCACTTT
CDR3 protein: CAISRDSPKTGSPLHF

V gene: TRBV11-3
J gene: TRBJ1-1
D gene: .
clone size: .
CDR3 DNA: TGTGCCAGCAGCCCCCGGGGAGGCCTGAACACTGAAGCTTTCTTT
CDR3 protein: CASSPRGGLNTEAFF

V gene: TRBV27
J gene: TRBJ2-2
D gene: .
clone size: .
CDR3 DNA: TGTGCCAGCAGTTTATCTCCGCTACTCGGGGAGCTGTTTTTT
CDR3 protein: CASSLSPLLGELFF

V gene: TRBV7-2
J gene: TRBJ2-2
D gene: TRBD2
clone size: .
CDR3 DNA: TGTGCCAGCAGCTTAAGGGGGCGACTAGCGGGAGGGCCCACCGGGGAGCTGTTTTTT
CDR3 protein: CASSLRGRLAGGPTGELFF

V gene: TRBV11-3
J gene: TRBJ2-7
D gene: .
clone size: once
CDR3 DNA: TGTGCCAGCAGGGGAGACCGCTCAATGGAGGAGGCCTACGAGCAGTACTTC
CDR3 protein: CASRGDRSMEEAYEQYF

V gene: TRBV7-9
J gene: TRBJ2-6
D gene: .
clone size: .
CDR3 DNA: TGTGCCAGCAGCGAAGCCTCGGACGGGGAAGTCTGGGCCAACGTCCTGACTTTC
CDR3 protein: CASSEASDGEVWANVLTF

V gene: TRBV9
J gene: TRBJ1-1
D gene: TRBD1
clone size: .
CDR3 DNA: TGTGCCAGCAGCGTAGGTCTCCGGGGGACAGGGGCCACTGAAGCTTTCTTT
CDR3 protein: CASSVGLRGTGATEAFF

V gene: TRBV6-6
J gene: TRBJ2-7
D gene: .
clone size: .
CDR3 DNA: TGTGCCAGCAGACAGGTACAGAGCCGCTACTACGAGCAGTACTTC
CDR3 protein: CASRQVQSRYYEQYF

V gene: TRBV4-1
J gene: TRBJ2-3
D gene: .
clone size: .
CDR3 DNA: TGCGCCAGCAGCCAAGTGCTCGGGAGAGGCACAGATACGCAGTATTTT
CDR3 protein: CASSQVLGRGTDTQYF

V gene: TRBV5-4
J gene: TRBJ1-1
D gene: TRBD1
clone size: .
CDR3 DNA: TGTGCCAGCAGCCGGGGGACAGGGGGAGGGACTGAAGCTTTCTTT
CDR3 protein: CASSRGTGGGTEAFF

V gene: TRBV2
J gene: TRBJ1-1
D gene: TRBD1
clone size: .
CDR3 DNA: TGTGCCAGCCGGGACAGGTACACTGAAGCTTTCTTT
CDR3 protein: CASRDRYTEAFF

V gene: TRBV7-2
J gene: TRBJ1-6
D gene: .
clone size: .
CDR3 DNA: TGTGCCAGCAGCTTCGGGGTTCCTGGTTCACCCCTCCACTTT
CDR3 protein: CASSFGVPGSPLHF

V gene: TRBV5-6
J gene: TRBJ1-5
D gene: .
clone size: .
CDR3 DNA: TGTGCCAGCAGCAGAAATCAAGGGGGTGGTCAGCCCCAGCATTTT
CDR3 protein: CASSRNQGGGQPQHF

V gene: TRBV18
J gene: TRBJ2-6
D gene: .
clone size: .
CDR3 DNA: TGTGCCAGCTCACCAGGCTTGTGGGGGACTCGGAGCTCTGGGGCCAACGTCCTGACTTTC
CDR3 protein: CASSPGLWGTRSSGANVLTF

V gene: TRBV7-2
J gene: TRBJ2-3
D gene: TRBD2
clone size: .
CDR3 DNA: TGTGCCAGCAGCTTACGTTTAGCGGGAGAGCTAACAGATACGCAGTATTTT
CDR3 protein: CASSLRLAGELTDTQYF

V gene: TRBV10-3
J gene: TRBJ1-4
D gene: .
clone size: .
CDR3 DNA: TGTGCCATCAGTGAGTCAACAGGGATGAGGGGGAAACTGTTTTTT
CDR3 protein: CAISESTGMRGKLFF

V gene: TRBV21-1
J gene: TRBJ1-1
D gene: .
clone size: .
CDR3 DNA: TGTGCCAGCAGCAAGAGGGGGGGCATGAACACTGAAGCTTTCTTT
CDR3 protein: CASSKRGGMNTEAFF

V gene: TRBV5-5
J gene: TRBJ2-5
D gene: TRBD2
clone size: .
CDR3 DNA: TGTGCCAGCAGCCCCTCTAGCGGTCGAGAGACCCAGTACTTC
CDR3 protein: CASSPSSGRETQYF

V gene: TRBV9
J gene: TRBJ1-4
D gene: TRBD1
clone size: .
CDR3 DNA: TGTGCCAGCAGCGCCTGGACAGGGGAGCGGGAAAAACTGTTTTTT
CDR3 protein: CASSAWTGEREKLFF

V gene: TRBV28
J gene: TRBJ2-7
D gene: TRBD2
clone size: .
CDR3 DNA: TGTGCCAGCAGTCCAATTCGGACTAGCGTCGACAACGAGCAGTACTTC
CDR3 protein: CASSPIRTSVDNEQYF

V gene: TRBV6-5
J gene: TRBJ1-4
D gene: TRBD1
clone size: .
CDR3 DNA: TGTGCCAGCAGTTCCCTGACAGGGAAGCGGAATGAAAAACTGTTTTTT
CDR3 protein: CASSSLTGKRNEKLFF

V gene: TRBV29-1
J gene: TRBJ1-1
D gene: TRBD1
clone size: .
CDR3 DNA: TGCAGCGTTGAGGGGCGGCAGGGGGCGAACACTGAAGCTTTCTTT
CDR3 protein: CSVEGRQGANTEAFF

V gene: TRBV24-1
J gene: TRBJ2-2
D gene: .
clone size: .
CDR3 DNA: TGTGCCACCAGACAGGGAACCGGGGAGCTGTTTTTT
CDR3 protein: CATRQGTGELFF

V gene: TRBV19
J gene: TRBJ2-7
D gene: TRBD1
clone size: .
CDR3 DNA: TGTGCCAGGTTCGATACAGGGGCCCGGTGGGCTCAGTACTTC
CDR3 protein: CARFDTGARWAQYF

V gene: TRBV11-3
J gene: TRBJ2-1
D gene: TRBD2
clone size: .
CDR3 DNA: TGTGCCAGCAGCCACGGGACTAGCGTGGATGAGCAGTTCTTC
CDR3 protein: CASSHGTSVDEQFF

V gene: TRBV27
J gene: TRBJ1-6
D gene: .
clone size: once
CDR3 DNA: TGTGCCAGCATCAGGCCGCGGGTCTCCTCCTATAATTCACCCCTCCACTTT
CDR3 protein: CASIRPRVSSYNSPLHF

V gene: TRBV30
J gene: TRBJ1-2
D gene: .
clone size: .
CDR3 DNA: TGTGCCTGGAGTGTATCTCGGTATGGCTACACCTTC
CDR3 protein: CAWSVSRYGYTF

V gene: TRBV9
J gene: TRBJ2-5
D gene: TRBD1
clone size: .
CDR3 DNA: TGTGCCAGCAGCGACCGGGACAGGGGTGAGACCCAGTACTTC
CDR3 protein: CASSDRDRGETQYF